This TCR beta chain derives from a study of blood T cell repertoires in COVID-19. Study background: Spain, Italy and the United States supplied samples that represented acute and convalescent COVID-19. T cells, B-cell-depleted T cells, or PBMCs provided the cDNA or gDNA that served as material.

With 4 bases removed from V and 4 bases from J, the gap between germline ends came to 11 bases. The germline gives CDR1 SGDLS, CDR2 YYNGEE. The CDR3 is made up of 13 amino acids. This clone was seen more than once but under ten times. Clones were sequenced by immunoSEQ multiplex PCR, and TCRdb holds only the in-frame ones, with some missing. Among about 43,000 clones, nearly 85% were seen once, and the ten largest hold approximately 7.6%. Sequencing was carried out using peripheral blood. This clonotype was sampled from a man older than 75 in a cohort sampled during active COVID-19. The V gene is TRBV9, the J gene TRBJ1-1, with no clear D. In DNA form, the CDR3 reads TGTGCCAGCAGCCCGGTGGAGGGCACTGAAGCTTTCTTT. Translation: CASSPVEGTEAFF.